The rows below give T cell receptor beta chains drawn from one sample of a study of blood T cell repertoires in COVID-19. Sequencing was performed with immunoSEQ multiplex PCR; in TCRdb, only in-frame clones are kept and a portion is missing. The sample shows 200,000 to 300,000 clones, more than 75% of them seen only once. The sample taken for sequencing was peripheral blood. Receptors originate from a woman in her fifties or sixties with COVID-19, enrolled during active disease. Both conserved end residues are part of each CDR3. A D gene is named only where the DNA matches it firmly. A clone size is listed for some rows: how often the clone was seen (once, few, many), or a class if it is expanded.

j_call cdr3_length d_call clone_size v_call cdr3_aa cdr3_nt
TRBJ1-4 12 . . TRBV28 CASTFSPGKLFF TGTGCCAGCACATTCTCCCCGGGAAAACTGTTTTTT
TRBJ1-1 15 TRBD1 . TRBV28 CASSFVTGGYTEAFF TGTGCCAGCAGTTTCGTGACAGGGGGCTACACTGAAGCTTTCTTT
TRBJ1-4 13 . . TRBV5-5 CASSSYSGEKLFF TGTGCCAGCAGCTCCTACAGCGGTGAAAAACTGTTTTTT
TRBJ2-2 15 . . TRBV19 CASTQEQGNTGELFF TGTGCCAGTACTCAAGAACAGGGGAACACCGGGGAGCTGTTTTTT
TRBJ1-6 14 . once TRBV4-3 CASSQDRGLSPLHF TGCGCCAGCAGCCAAGACAGGGGTTTGTCACCCCTCCACTTT
TRBJ1-1 10 . . TRBV20-1 CSAEGTEAFF TGCAGTGCGGAGGGGACTGAAGCTTTCTTT
TRBJ2-3 13 . . TRBV30 CAWSRGSTDTQYF TGTGCCTGGAGTCGAGGCAGCACAGATACGCAGTATTTT
TRBJ1-2 15 . . TRBV4-2 CASSQAQGYHYGYTF TGTGCCAGCAGCCAAGCTCAGGGGTATCACTATGGCTACACCTTC
TRBJ2-3 16 TRBD2 . TRBV7-2 CASSFRLAGSTDTQYF TGTGCCAGCAGCTTCCGACTAGCGGGGAGCACAGATACGCAGTATTTT
TRBJ2-3 15 TRBD1 . TRBV5-1 CASSSTRGLGDTQYF TGCGCCAGCAGCTCTACCAGGGGGCTCGGAGATACGCAGTATTTT
TRBJ2-5 11 TRBD2 . TRBV6-5 CATREGETQYF TGTGCCACCAGGGAGGGGGAGACCCAGTACTTC
TRBJ2-2 16 TRBD2 . TRBV7-3 CASGRVSGRGTGELFF TGTGCCAGCGGCCGGGTGAGCGGGAGAGGTACCGGGGAGCTGTTTTTT
TRBJ2-1 17 TRBD1 . TRBV19 CASSIGRTGGSYNEQFF TGTGCCAGTAGTATAGGCAGGACAGGGGGCTCCTACAATGAGCAGTTCTTC
TRBJ2-1 17 . . TRBV13 CASSSPGSVAVKNEQFF TGTGCCAGCAGCTCACCCGGTTCGGTAGCAGTTAAGAATGAGCAGTTCTTC